This T cell receptor beta chain emerged from a study of T cell repertoires and HLA-DP antigens. Method: immunoSEQ multiplex PCR; TCRdb's copy keeps in-frame clones and lacks some. Found here are around 90,000 clones, roughly nine tenths of them singletons; the top ten hold about 1.5%. Germline-derived CDR1 and CDR2 are SGHTA and FQGNSA. CDR3 length equals 15 residues. V lost 3 bases and J lost 1, with 12 bases in between. A note on this clone: Its antigen is not known.

The source of this sequence is a man between 50 and 59 years old in good health and CMV-seronegative. Sequenced sample: CD4+ T cells from PBMCs. The rearrangement joins TRBV7-2 to TRBJ1-2, with D possibly matching TRBD1 (6 bases). The CDR3 bases are TGTGCCAGCAGCTTCCTATCGGACAGTAACTATGGCTACACCTTC. Its protein product is CASSFLSDSNYGYTF.